Listed below are T cell receptor beta chains from one sample, sequenced in a study of cytomegalovirus exposure and HLA in healthy donors. Generated by immunoSEQ multiplex PCR, the TCRdb table keeps only in-frame clones and is missing some. The table shows approximately 220,000 clones, with around 83% occurring only once. The sample comprised PBMCs. The receptors originated from a girl between 10 and 17 years old in good health and CMV-seronegative. Both conserved end residues are part of each CDR3. D genes are given only for firm matches. Clone size is given for some rows only: seen once, a few or many times, or a class if the clone is expanded.

abundance: NA
d_gene: TRBD1
j_gene: TRBJ2-1
len: 16
v_gene: TRBV7-3
CDR3nt: TGTGCCAGCAGCTCCCCAGGGGGAAAGGGGGTCAATGAGCAGTTCTTC
CDR3aa: CASSSPGGKGVNEQFF

abundance: NA
d_gene: TRBD2
j_gene: TRBJ2-7
len: 13
v_gene: TRBV7-2
CDR3nt: TGTGCCAGCAGCGCGGGGGGGCCGAGTTGGCAGTACTTC
CDR3aa: CASSAGGPSWQYF

abundance: NA
d_gene: TRBD1
j_gene: TRBJ1-1
len: 16
v_gene: TRBV7-2
CDR3nt: TGTGCCAGCAGCTCCCAGGACAGGGGTGGGGGCACTGAAGCTTTCTTT
CDR3aa: CASSSQDRGGGTEAFF

abundance: NA
d_gene: TRBD1
j_gene: TRBJ2-3
len: 14
v_gene: TRBV5-6
CDR3nt: TGTGCCAGCAGCCCTGGACAGGGAGTGGGTACGCAGTATTTT
CDR3aa: CASSPGQGVGTQYF

abundance: NA
d_gene: NA
j_gene: TRBJ2-1
len: 14
v_gene: TRBV10-2
CDR3nt: TGCGCCAGCAGCTCCGGGACTCTCGGGTTTGAGCAGTTCTTC
CDR3aa: CASSSGTLGFEQFF

abundance: NA
d_gene: NA
j_gene: TRBJ1-1
len: 14
v_gene: TRBV6-5
CDR3nt: TGTGCCAGCATGCCGGGACGGAGGGGTACTGAAGCTTTCTTT
CDR3aa: CASMPGRRGTEAFF

abundance: NA
d_gene: TRBD1
j_gene: TRBJ2-5
len: 14
v_gene: TRBV2
CDR3nt: TGTGCCAGCAGAACTGGGACAGCTGGGGAGACCCAGTACTTC
CDR3aa: CASRTGTAGETQYF

abundance: NA
d_gene: TRBD2
j_gene: TRBJ2-1
len: 13
v_gene: TRBV12-5
CDR3nt: TGTGCTAGTTCTGACGGGAGGACCAATGAGCAGTTCTTC
CDR3aa: CASSDGRTNEQFF

abundance: NA
d_gene: TRBD1
j_gene: TRBJ2-2
len: 15
v_gene: TRBV7-9
CDR3nt: TGTGCCAGCCGAATAGGACAGGGTCACACCGGGGAGCTGTTTTTT
CDR3aa: CASRIGQGHTGELFF

abundance: NA
d_gene: NA
j_gene: TRBJ1-1
len: 9
v_gene: TRBV20-1
CDR3nt: TGCAGTGCAGACAGTGAAGCTTTCTTT
CDR3aa: CSADSEAFF

abundance: NA
d_gene: NA
j_gene: TRBJ2-1
len: 15
v_gene: TRBV27
CDR3nt: TGTGCCAGCAGTCCGACCGTGGGACTTTACAATGAGCAGTTCTTC
CDR3aa: CASSPTVGLYNEQFF

abundance: NA
d_gene: TRBD1
j_gene: TRBJ2-2
len: 16
v_gene: TRBV28
CDR3nt: TGTGCCAGCAGGGGGGCCGGGACAGGGGGGACCGGGGAGCTGTTTTTT
CDR3aa: CASRGAGTGGTGELFF

abundance: once
d_gene: TRBD1
j_gene: TRBJ2-2
len: 15
v_gene: TRBV19
CDR3nt: TGTGCCAGTAGTTTACGACAGGGTTTGGCCGGGGAGCTGTTTTTT
CDR3aa: CASSLRQGLAGELFF

abundance: once
d_gene: TRBD2
j_gene: TRBJ2-1
len: 15
v_gene: TRBV30
CDR3nt: TGTGCCTGGACGATACTAGCGGGGGGGACCAATGAGCAGTTCTTC
CDR3aa: CAWTILAGGTNEQFF

abundance: NA
d_gene: TRBD1
j_gene: TRBJ1-3
len: 14
v_gene: TRBV30
CDR3nt: TGTGCCGGGAGGGACAGGGGATTTGGAAACACCATATATTTT
CDR3aa: CAGRDRGFGNTIYF

abundance: NA
d_gene: NA
j_gene: TRBJ1-5
len: 15
v_gene: TRBV28
CDR3nt: TGTGCCAGCAGTTGGACCGGACAGTCAGAACAGCCCCAGCATTTT
CDR3aa: CASSWTGQSEQPQHF

abundance: NA
d_gene: NA
j_gene: TRBJ2-1
len: 14
v_gene: TRBV7-2
CDR3nt: TGTGCCAGCAGCTTGGTACACCTCCGCAATGAGCAGTTCTTC
CDR3aa: CASSLVHLRNEQFF

abundance: NA
d_gene: TRBD2
j_gene: TRBJ2-3
len: 15
v_gene: TRBV7-9
CDR3nt: TGTGCCAGCAGCTTGAGCGGGGCTAAGACAGATACGCAGTATTTT
CDR3aa: CASSLSGAKTDTQYF

abundance: NA
d_gene: NA
j_gene: TRBJ1-2
len: 16
v_gene: TRBV27
CDR3nt: TGTGCCAGCACCGAGCACTGGGCAGGATCTAACTATGGCTACACCTTC
CDR3aa: CASTEHWAGSNYGYTF

abundance: once
d_gene: TRBD1
j_gene: TRBJ1-3
len: 16
v_gene: TRBV7-8
CDR3nt: TGTGCCAGCGGCCGACAGGGAGCTTCCTCTGGAAACACCATATATTTT
CDR3aa: CASGRQGASSGNTIYF